What follows are 29 T cell receptor beta chains derived from one specimen sequenced in a study of molecular identifiers for immune sequencing clone quantification. Each CDR3 protein gets one entry after TCRdb re-called the PCR reads with MiXCR. The profile covers 600,000 to 650,000 distinct CDR3 sequences, with 15% to 20% appearing a single time and about 0.9% taken by the ten largest. The sample consisted of naive CD8+ T cells from blood, with Jurkat cell RNA spiked in. The sample's subset: FACS-sorted CD8+CD4-CCR7+CD45RA+ naive T cells. The origin of the receptors is a human donor in good health. Some libraries in this study had Jurkat cell RNA spiked in.

J is TRBJ1-5 and V is TRBV7-6; D gene unclear. Germline V CDR1 and CDR2: SGHVS, FNYEAQ. Trimming took 3 bases from V and 5 from J, leaving 14 bases between them. This CDR3 spans 15 amino acids. DNA of the CDR3: TGTGCCAGCAGCTTGATAAGAGGACCCGATCAGCCCCAGCATTTT. Residues: CASSLIRGPDQPQHF.

Concerning this clonotype itself: A read error may be the cause here, since a much bigger clone is one base away. The rearrangement joins TRBV2 to TRBJ1-4; no definite D call. Germline assignment: CDR1 SNHLY and CDR2 FYNNEI. The V and J ends lost 8 bases and 0 bases respectively, with 28 bases between them. This CDR3 is 20 amino acids long. The CDR3, as DNA: TGTGCCAGCTTTTCGTATGAACGGTCAGGCCCTAGCTCAACTAATGAAAAACTGTTTTTT. Its translation: CASFSYERSGPSSTNEKLFF.

A few counts support this clonotype. V usage is TRBV4-1 and J usage is TRBJ1-3; D is ambiguous. This CDR3 is built from 16 residues. Germline-derived CDR1 and CDR2 are MGHRA and YSYEKL. V lost 4 bases, J lost 4 bases, and 17 bases lay in between. The CDR3 sequence: CASSLTLPGSGNTIYF. The CDR3 DNA reads as TGCGCCAGCAGCCTAACCCTGCCGGGATCAGGAAACACCATATATTTT.

Of note for this clonotype: Possible read error: a much larger clone is one base away. The CDR3 end shows no conserved phenylalanine or tryptophan, and so a read error is likely. The J gene is TRBJ1-1, the V gene TRBV5-4; a weak D match, TRBD1 (5 bases). The germline V and J ends were trimmed by 3 bases and 0 bases, with 15 bases remaining between them. The CDR3 runs to 16 residues. CDR1 is SGHNT and CDR2 is YYREEE in the germline V gene (reference sequence). CDR3 protein: CASSSETTALNTEAFY. CDR3 DNA sequence: TGTGCCAGCAGCTCGGAAACGACAGCTTTGAACACTGAAGCTTTCTAT.

As to this clonotype: A much larger clone lies one base from this, so it may be a read error. The DNA for the CDR3 is TGTGCCAGCAGCACCGGGACAGTTAATGAAGAACTGTTTTTT. The encoded protein is CASSTGTVNEELFF. The rearrangement links TRBV9 to TRBJ1-4, with 7 nucleotides matching TRBD1. The CDR3 consists of 14 residues. Germline V gene lookup returns CDR1 SGDLS and CDR2 YYNGEE.

CDR3 in amino acids: CASSFPWVRSSGNTIYF. For the CDR3, the DNA is TGTGCCAGCAGCTTCCCGTGGGTCAGGAGCTCTGGAAACACCATATATTTT. V usage is TRBV11-2 and J usage is TRBJ1-3; the D is unclear. The V and J ends lost 3 bases and 0 bases respectively, with 15 bases between them. CDR1 and CDR2 from the germline V gene are SGHAT and FQNNGV. The CDR3 length is 17 residues.

This clonotype was seen repeatedly, ten times or more. Here the CDR3 DNA reads TGTGCCAGTAGTATTGGGACCGGGACACCAATTCAAGAGACCCAGTACTTC. Encoded protein: CASSIGTGTPIQETQYF. V usage is TRBV19 and J usage is TRBJ2-5; D might be TRBD1 (6 bases). Germline V gene sequence: CDR1 LNHDA, CDR2 SQIVND (reference sequence). This CDR3 has 17 amino acids. V was cut by 3 bases and J by 2 bases, with 19 bases left in between.

This clonotype has a handful of counts. The chain employs TRBV7-6 and TRBJ2-1; a weak D match, TRBD2 (5 bases). This CDR3 spans 15 amino acids. With 2 bases removed from V and 1 base from J, the gap between germline ends came to 9 bases. Germline-derived CDR1 and CDR2 are SGHVS and FNYEAQ. The CDR3, as DNA: TGTGCCAGCAGCTTATTCGGGGTTTCCTACAATGAGCAGTTCTTC. Translation gives CASSLFGVSYNEQFF.

This clonotype has only a few counts. The chain combines TRBV27 with TRBJ2-7, with D unclear. CDR1 is MNHEY, CDR2 SMNVEV, per germline (reference sequence). CDR3 size: 13 residues. Trimming removed 2 bases from V and 1 base from J, with 6 bases in between. CDR3: CASSLHPSYEQYF. The CDR3 DNA reads as TGTGCCAGCAGTTTACACCCTTCCTACGAGCAGTACTTC.

The chain couples TRBV6-2 or TRBV6-3 to TRBJ2-3; no clear D gene. CDR1 is MNHEY, CDR2 SVGEGT, per germline. CDR3 size: 12 residues. V was pared by 6 bases and J by 5 bases, with 9 bases between. The CDR3 sequence is CASRPMGDTQYF. The CDR3 nucleotides are TGTGCCAGCAGACCCATGGGAGATACGCAGTATTTT.

This clonotype was observed at least ten times. This chain connects TRBV27 to TRBJ2-7; TRBD1 matches 10 bases. In germline, CDR1 is MNHEY, CDR2 SMNVEV (reference sequence). CDR3 length: 15 amino acids. The V segment lost 10 bases and the J segment 4 bases; nucleotides outside the gene matches: 13. The CDR3: CAIGGPTGGNYEQYF. CDR3 coding DNA: TGTGCCATCGGGGGTCCGACAGGGGGCAATTACGAGCAGTACTTC.

As concerns this clonotype: A much larger clone is a single base away; this may be a read error. The rearrangement joins TRBV6-2 or TRBV6-3 to TRBJ2-3, with D possibly matching TRBD2 (6 bases). V lost 7 bases to trimming and J lost 4 bases, with 21 bases between them. This CDR3 has 16 amino acids. CDR1 and CDR2 from the germline V gene are MNHEY and SVGEGT. CDR3 sequence reads: CASNKGPAGGPDTQYF. The CDR3 DNA is TGTGCCAGCAACAAGGGACCAGCGGGCGGCCCAGATACGCAGTATTTT.

Notes on this clonotype: The CDR3 ends on some other residue instead of the conserved phenylalanine or tryptophan, so this is likely a read error. The J gene is TRBJ2-7, the V gene TRBV11-1; D is undetermined. The CDR3 has 12 amino acids. The ends were cut back, 3 bases at V and 4 bases at J, with 7 bases in the middle. Germline assignment: CDR1 SGHAT and CDR2 FQDESV (reference sequence). For the CDR3, the DNA is TGTGCCAGCAGCTTGGCTAGTTACGAGCAGTACTAC. Protein sequence: CASSLASYEQYY.

As regards this clonotype: This may come from a read error, since a much larger clone is one base off. The rearrangement uses TRBV5-4 and TRBJ2-7, with D possibly being TRBD1 (6 bases). This CDR3 has 14 amino acids. Germline V gene lookup returns CDR1 SGHNT and CDR2 YYREEE (reference sequence). Trimming removed 1 base from V and 5 bases from J, with 13 bases in between. CDR3 DNA sequence: TGTGCCAGCAGCTTGTTTACAGGGCGCCACGAGCAGTACTTC. Translation: CASSLFTGRHEQYF.

This clonotype was picked up many times. The chain employs TRBV5-1 and TRBJ2-3; 9 bases match TRBD1. CDR1 and CDR2 (germline): SGHRS, YFSETQ. The CDR3 consists of 16 residues. Trimming removed 3 bases from V and 6 bases from J; junction bases left unmatched: 11. The CDR3 DNA reads as TGCGCCAGCAGCTACGGGACAGGGCAACGAGGGGATACGCAGTATTTT. Its protein product is CASSYGTGQRGDTQYF.

This clonotype was seen a few times. This chain links TRBV29-1 with TRBJ1-2; tentatively, D is TRBD1 (6 bases). Looked up from germline, CDR1 is SQVTM and CDR2 is ANQGSEA. The V end lost 6 bases, the J end lost 7 bases, and 21 bases lay between the germline ends. The CDR3 covers 14 residues. The CDR3 loop is CSVSPGHLAGGYTF. The CDR3 DNA reads as TGCAGCGTAAGTCCGGGACATTTGGCCGGTGGCTACACCTTC. Complete variable domain (other parts from reference TRBV29-1 and TRBJ1-2): SAVISQKPSRDICQRGTSLTIQCQVDSQVTMMFWYRQQPGQSLTLIATANQGSEATYESGFVIDKFPISRPNLTFSTLTVSNMSPEDSSIYLCSVSPGHLAGGYTFGSGTRLTVV.

Ten or more counts support this clonotype. This sequence joins TRBV7-8 and TRBJ1-1; 8 bases agree with TRBD1. The CDR3 contains 19 residues. V shed 0 bases, J shed 0 bases, and the junction held 12 bases outside the gene matches. CDR1 and CDR2 (germline): SGHVS, FQNEAQ. The CDR3 sequence is CASSLAPPWQGALNTEAFF. In DNA form, the CDR3 reads TGTGCCAGCAGCTTAGCCCCTCCGTGGCAGGGGGCTCTGAACACTGAAGCTTTCTTT.

With regard to this clonotype: A much larger clonotype is one base distant, so this may be a read error. CDR3 sequence: CAGSLGGGASYEQYF. The CDR3 DNA sequence: TGCGCCGGCAGCTTGGGCGGGGGTGCCTCCTACGAGCAGTACTTC. The chain uses TRBV5-1 and TRBJ2-7; 7 nucleotides align to TRBD2. The CDR3 sequence is 15 residues long. The germline gives CDR1 SGHRS, CDR2 YFSETQ.

The table lists this clonotype with a few counts. The J gene is TRBJ2-1, the V gene TRBV27; D is possibly TRBD2 (7 bases). The CDR3 contains 15 residues. In germline, CDR1 is MNHEY, CDR2 SMNVEV (reference sequence). Trimming took 4 bases from V and 3 from J, leaving 13 bases between them. The CDR3 loop is CASSWGGEVYNEQFF. In nucleotides, the CDR3 is TGTGCCAGCAGTTGGGGGGGCGAGGTCTACAATGAGCAGTTCTTC.

Worth noting for this clonotype: A read error may be the cause here, since a much bigger clone is one base away. This chain joins TRBV7-9 and TRBJ2-2; 9 bases fit TRBD1. The CDR3 loop spans 16 amino acids. Germline CDR1 reads SEHNR; CDR2 reads FQNEAQ (reference sequence). CDR3 sequence: CASSPGQGMNTRELFF. The CDR3 nucleotides are TGTGCCAGCAGCCCCGGACAGGGGATGAACACCAGGGAGCTGTTTTTT.

The sample holds many counts of this clonotype. The V gene is TRBV20-1, the J gene TRBJ2-3, with 12 bases matching TRBD1. The V gene's germline CDR1 is DFQATT and CDR2 SNEGSKA (reference sequence). J was trimmed by 3 bases and V by 7 bases; bases with no gene match: 23. This CDR3 is 20 amino acids long. The CDR3 loop is CSVYPRDRGQGGPSTDTQYF. The DNA for the CDR3 is TGCAGTGTCTATCCCCGGGACAGGGGGCAGGGAGGGCCTAGTACAGATACGCAGTATTTT.

This clonotype was counted many times. The V call is TRBV30, the J call TRBJ1-1, with TRBD1 matching 7 bases. V lost 4 bases to trimming and J lost 0 bases; unmatched junction nucleotides: 2. CDR1 is GTSNPN and CDR2 is SVGIG in the germline V gene (reference sequence). The CDR3 runs 13 residues. CDR3 DNA: TGTGCCTGGAAAGGGGGCCTGAACACTGAAGCTTTCTTT. Amino acid sequence: CAWKGGLNTEAFF. Together with reference TRBV30 and TRBJ1-1, the CDR3 gives the full variable domain: SQTIHQWPATLVQPVGSPLSLECTVEGTSNPNLYWYRQAAGRGLQLLFYSVGIGQISSEVPQNLSASRPQDRQFILSSKKLLLSDSGFYLCAWKGGLNTEAFFGQGTRLTVV.

This clonotype was counted at least ten times. The chain employs TRBV6-6 and TRBJ2-5, with D perhaps being TRBD1 or TRBD2 (6 bases each). The CDR3 is 16 amino acids. Trimming took off 8 bases at V and 4 bases at J, with 23 bases between the two ends. The germline CDR1 and CDR2 sequences are MNHNY and SVGAGI (reference sequence). CDR3 coding DNA: TGTGCCAGCTGGACTCCCCAGGGGAGGTGGGGAGAGACCCAGTACTTC. Translation gives CASWTPQGRWGETQYF.

The table lists this clonotype with many counts. The CDR3 sequence: CASSHKGWGGTDTQYF. The DNA of the CDR3 is TGCGCCAGCAGCCACAAGGGGTGGGGCGGCACAGATACGCAGTATTTT. The chain joins TRBV4-3 to TRBJ2-3; maybe TRBD1 (5 bases). Germline V gene data show CDR1 as LGHNA and CDR2 as YSLEER. Trimming removed 3 bases from V and 1 base from J, with 14 bases in between. The CDR3 covers 16 residues.

This clonotype occurred many times. This chain connects TRBV27 to TRBJ2-3; D may be TRBD1 or TRBD2 (6 bases each). Germline lookup yields CDR1 MNHEY and CDR2 SMNVEV (reference sequence). Deletions cut 6 bases from V and 0 bases from J, with 13 bases between. CDR3 length: 15 residues. CDR3 nucleotide sequence: TGTGCCAGCAGCCTTCAGGGGACTAGCACAGATACGCAGTATTTT. Translating it yields CASSLQGTSTDTQYF.

This clonotype was counted ten times or more. The chain uses TRBV20-1 and TRBJ1-6; D is possibly TRBD1 (5 bases). The length of the CDR3 is 12 residues. Germline-derived CDR1 and CDR2 are DFQATT and SNEGSKA (reference sequence). Trimming left V 4 bases short and J 10 bases short, with 11 bases between. CDR3 amino acids: CSAKGGESPLHF. The CDR3 DNA reads as TGCAGTGCTAAAGGAGGGGAATCACCCCTCCACTTT.

This clonotype came up once. One base away lies a much larger clone, so this may be a sequencing read error. Without the conserved terminal phenylalanine or tryptophan, this CDR3 likely stems from a read error. The chain recombines TRBV5-1 with TRBJ2-1; TRBD2 agrees at 8 bases. Germline V gene data show CDR1 as SGHRS and CDR2 as YFSETQ. The CDR3 length is 17 residues. The V segment lost 4 bases and the J segment 0 bases; nucleotides outside the gene matches: 9. This chain's CDR3 is CASSPHSSGASYNEQFS. The CDR3, as DNA: TGCGCCAGCAGCCCTCATAGTAGCGGGGCCTCCTACAATGAGCAGTTCTCC.

A note on this clonotype: Since a much larger clone is just one base distant, this may be a read error. The rearrangement uses TRBV7-8 and TRBJ1-4, with D unclear. Looked up from germline, CDR1 is SGHVS and CDR2 is FQNEAQ. This CDR3 spans 16 amino acids. This chain's CDR3 is CASSLRASPTNEKLSF. DNA for the CDR3: TGTGCCAGCAGCTTACGGGCCTCACCAACTAATGAAAAACTGTCTTTT.

This clonotype was detected a few times. A read error may produce the germline difference seen at one junction end. The V and J genes are TRBV4-3 and TRBJ1-1, with no clear D. CDR3 size: 17 residues. Germline lookup yields CDR1 LGHNA and CDR2 YSLEER. The CDR3, as DNA: TGCGCCAGCAGCCAAGATCCCGCCTTGAACACCCGACACCCATTAAACTTT. Translation: CASSQDPALNTRHPLNF.